The 3 T cell receptor beta chains presented below share a single source sample, sequenced in a study of tumor and adjacent non-tumor tissue in lung cancer. This sample's RNA came from whole unsorted tissue. Distant lung tissue was collected more than 3 cm away from the tumor edge. The library came from three nested PCR rounds adapted from ARM-PCR protocols. TCRdb re-called the multiplex PCR reads through MiXCR, storing one row per CDR3 protein. This repertoire shows 60,000 to 100,000 distinct CDR3 sequences, approximately 82% found once; its top ten account for around 40%. Sequenced sample: distant non-tumor lung tissue. Source of these receptors: a man in his 70s with non-small cell lung cancer.

Concerning this clonotype itself: At one of its ends the junction is not consistent with the germline gene, which may arise from a read error. V and J are TRBV10-2 and TRBJ2-3; TRBD1 or TRBD2 may be the D gene (6 bases each). Germline V gene sequence: CDR1 WSHSY, CDR2 SAAADI. The CDR3 runs 13 residues. In DNA, the CDR3 is TGCGACAGCATAGAGGGGGGCACTGATACGCAGTATTTT. This codes for CDSIEGGTDTQYF.

This clonotype appeared once. One junction end disagrees with the germline gene, perhaps due to a read error. The rearrangement joins TRBV11-2 to TRBJ2-7; D possibly corresponds to TRBD2 (7 bases). Germline CDR1 and CDR2: SGHAT and FQNNGV. The CDR3 runs to 14 residues. CDR3 loop: CTSNLGRGTYEQYF. The CDR3 DNA sequence: TGTACCAGCAACTTGGGGAGGGGGACCTACGAGCAGTACTTC.

About this clonotype: Relative to the germline gene, one junction end is altered; a read error may explain this. The chain carries TRBV28 and TRBJ2-2; D might be TRBD2 (6 bases). CDR1 MDHEN and CDR2 SYDVKM come from the germline V gene. The CDR3 contains 17 residues. CDR3: CACSRFAGSRYIGELFF. DNA for the CDR3: TGTGCCTGCAGCCGCTTTGCGGGAAGTCGATACATCGGGGAGCTGTTTTTT.